These 23 T cell receptor beta chains were sequenced from one sample in a study of molecular identifiers for immune sequencing clone quantification. TCRdb reprocessed the PCR reads with MiXCR, giving one entry per CDR3 protein. The data contain about half a million distinct CDR3 sequences, less than 30% of them seen just once; the ten biggest clones take up approximately 0.76%. The specimen was naive CD8+ T cells from blood, with Jurkat cell RNA spiked in. Sample subset: FACS-sorted CD8+CD4-CCR7+CD45RA+ naive T cells. The receptor set was obtained from a human donor in good health. Some libraries in this study had Jurkat cell RNA spiked in.

This sequence joins TRBV27 and TRBJ2-5, with TRBD2 matching 8 bases. V was clipped by 6 bases and J by 2 bases; unmatched bases: 11. CDR1 is MNHEY, CDR2 SMNVEV, per germline (reference sequence). The CDR3 is 16 amino acids. The CDR3 sequence is CASSPARGGEQETQYF. The CDR3 DNA follows: TGTGCCAGCAGCCCGGCTCGGGGGGGCGAACAAGAGACCCAGTACTTC.

This clonotype has a count of ten or more. The rearrangement links TRBV6-1 to TRBJ2-4; 7 bases match TRBD2. With V trimmed by 6 bases and J by 6 bases, 8 bases remained unmatched. The CDR3 has 14 amino acids. Germline loops: CDR1 MNHNS, CDR2 SASEGT. This CDR3 is CASRGGSLSNIQYF. Written as DNA, the CDR3 is TGTGCCAGCAGGGGGGGGTCCCTTTCAAACATTCAGTACTTC.

The chain has TRBV27 and TRBJ2-7; D perhaps matches TRBD1 (5 bases). The V gene's germline CDR1 is MNHEY and CDR2 SMNVEV (reference sequence). Trimming stripped 6 bases from V and 2 bases from J, with 11 bases between. This CDR3 spans 13 amino acids. The CDR3 is CASSHDRAYEQYF. The CDR3 DNA reads as TGTGCCAGCAGCCACGACAGAGCCTACGAGCAGTACTTC.

On this clonotype itself: This could be a read error, since a much larger clone is one nucleotide away. The chain is built from TRBV7-3 and TRBJ2-2; 8 bases match TRBD2. Unmatched junction bases numbered 16, after V lost 5 bases and J lost 8 bases. CDR3 length: 17 residues. Germline V gene data show CDR1 as SGHTA and CDR2 as FQGTGA. This chain's CDR3 is CASSPPPGLGSQGELFF. The CDR3 bases are TGTGCCAGCAGCCCGCCACCGGGACTAGGAAGCCAGGGGGAGCTGTTTTTT. Together with reference TRBV7-3 and TRBJ2-2, the CDR3 gives the full variable domain: GAGVSQTPSNKVTEKGKYVELRCDPISGHTALYWYRQSLGQGPEFLIYFQGTGAADDSGLPNDRFFAVRPEGSVSTLKIQRTERGDSAVYLCASSPPPGLGSQGELFFGEGSRLTVL.

Only one count was recorded for this clonotype. The gene calls are TRBV20-1 and TRBJ2-5; 8 bases agree with TRBD1. Losses at the gene ends were 5 bases for V and 3 bases for J; bases not matched to a gene: 8. The CDR3 is made up of 14 amino acids. Germline loops: CDR1 DFQATT, CDR2 SNEGSKA (reference sequence). CDR3: CSAPRGTGKETQYF. The CDR3 DNA follows: TGCAGTGCTCCTAGGGGGACAGGCAAAGAGACCCAGTACTTC.

About this clonotype: An end of the junction does not agree with germline; a read error may underlie this. This chain joins TRBV27 and TRBJ2-1; the match to TRBD2 covers 8 bases. CDR3 length: 15 residues. Germline V lookup: CDR1 MNHEY, CDR2 SMNVEV (reference sequence). DNA for the CDR3: TGTGCCAGCAGTTTACGGGAGGGCTTGGGTAATGGGCAGTTCTTC. This gives the protein CASSLREGLGNGQFF.

This clonotype was detected only once. A much larger clonotype is one base distant, so this may be a read error. The genes are TRBV5-6 and TRBJ2-3; D tentatively fits TRBD1 or TRBD2 (5 bases each). Germline CDR1 and CDR2: SGHDT and YYEEEE. V lost 0 bases and J 15 bases, leaving 14 bases between the germline ends. The CDR3 has 12 residues. DNA of the CDR3: TGTGCCAGCAGCTTGGTCGGCCGGGACGGATATTTT. Its protein is CASSLVGRDGYF.

The chain has TRBV2 and TRBJ2-7; D possibly corresponds to TRBD2 (6 bases). In germline, CDR1 is SNHLY, CDR2 FYNNEI. The CDR3 is 15 amino acids. V was trimmed by 6 bases and J by 0 bases, leaving 15 bases between them. The CDR3 DNA reads TGTGCCAGCAGAGAGGGGACTTCTCTCTCCTACGAGCAGTACTTC. Its protein product is CASREGTSLSYEQYF.

On this clonotype itself: One junction end disagrees with the germline gene, perhaps due to a read error. The chain recombines TRBV10-2 with TRBJ2-3; TRBD2 is a possible D gene (5 bases). The CDR3 has 14 residues. Germline CDR1 is WSHSY and CDR2 is SAAADI. The CDR3 sequence is CASNEKRGADTQYF. The CDR3 bases are TGCGCCAGCAATGAGAAACGGGGAGCAGATACGCAGTATTTT.

The V call is TRBV19, the J call TRBJ2-7; TRBD1 matches at 10 bases. The germline V gene encodes CDR1 LNHDA and CDR2 SQIVND (reference sequence). This CDR3 is 17 amino acids long. Trimming removed 6 bases from V and 5 bases from J; junction bases left unmatched: 16. The DNA of the CDR3 is TGTGCCAGTAGCCTCACTCCCGGGACAGGGGTTTTCCACGAGCAGTACTTC. The encoded protein is CASSLTPGTGVFHEQYF.

This clonotype was found a few times. V and J are TRBV18 and TRBJ1-4; D ambiguous. This CDR3 comprises 14 residues. V lost 6 bases and J lost 0, with 8 bases in between. CDR1 is KGHSH and CDR2 is LQKENI in the germline V gene. In nucleotides, the CDR3 is TGTGCCAGCTCCCGGGGTTCAACTAATGAAAAACTGTTTTTT. Protein product: CASSRGSTNEKLFF.

V is TRBV6-2 or TRBV6-3 and J is TRBJ2-7, with no clear D. CDR1 is MNHEY and CDR2 is SVGEGT in the germline V gene. This CDR3 is built from 13 residues. Trimming cost V 1 base and J 2 bases, with 6 bases left between them. For the CDR3, the DNA is TGTGCCAGCAGTTACTTCGGACCCTACGAGCAGTACTTC. Amino acid sequence: CASSYFGPYEQYF.

Details on this clonotype: Given a much more abundant clone one base away, this may be a read error. The J gene is TRBJ2-6, the V gene TRBV5-1; tentative D call: TRBD1 (5 bases). Germline V gene data show CDR1 as SGHRS and CDR2 as YFSETQ. The CDR3 has 15 residues. The CDR3 DNA is TGCGCCAGCAGCTTTCAGGGCCCTGGGGCCAACGTCCTGGCTTTC. Translation: CASSFQGPGANVLAF.

J is TRBJ2-7 and V is TRBV6-2 or TRBV6-3; D is possibly TRBD1 or TRBD2 (6 bases each). With 7 bases removed from V and 5 bases from J, the gap between germline ends came to 21 bases. CDR1 is MNHEY and CDR2 is SVGEGT in the germline V gene. This CDR3 is 15 amino acids long. This CDR3 is CASKVQGTRWNEQYF. As DNA, the CDR3 is TGTGCCAGCAAGGTTCAGGGGACTCGATGGAACGAGCAGTACTTC.

This clonotype was seen a handful of times. The chain carries TRBV11-2 and TRBJ2-3; a weak D match, TRBD1 (6 bases). This CDR3 contains 15 residues. The V and J ends lost 5 bases and 2 bases respectively, with 14 bases between them. Germline CDR1 SGHAT, CDR2 FQNNGV. The CDR3 DNA is TGTGCCAGCAGCCTCTACAGGGTTTTCACAGATACGCAGTATTTT. Its translation is CASSLYRVFTDTQYF. Variable domain in full (rest from reference TRBV11-2 and TRBJ2-3): EAGVAQSPRYKIIEKRQSVAFWCNPISGHATLYWYQQILGQGPKLLIQFQNNGVVDDSQLPKDRFSAERLKGVDSTLKIQPAKLEDSAVYLCASSLYRVFTDTQYFGPGTRLTVL.

Concerning this clonotype itself: A clone one base away is much larger, so this may be a read error. DNA of the CDR3: TGTGCCAGCAGTAGTAGGGCAGGGCAGTTCTTC. Encoded protein: CASSSRAGQFF. The V gene is TRBV6-2 or TRBV6-3, the J gene TRBJ2-1; no definite D call. CDR1 and CDR2 from the germline V gene are MNHEY and SVGEGT. The CDR3 contains 11 residues. Trimming left V 5 bases short and J 12 bases short, with 11 bases between.

J is TRBJ2-7 and V is TRBV13, with D possibly called TRBD1 or TRBD2 (5 bases each). V lost 6 bases and J 3 bases, leaving 15 bases between the germline ends. The CDR3 extends over 14 amino acids. The germline V gene encodes CDR1 PRHDT and CDR2 FYEKMQ (reference sequence). Here the CDR3 DNA reads TGTGCCAGCAGGCGACGGGACCAAATCTACGAGCAGTACTTC. It encodes CASRRRDQIYEQYF.

This clonotype was picked up many times. The rearrangement joins TRBV6-2 or TRBV6-3 to TRBJ2-7, with a possible D match to TRBD2 (5 bases). V lost 2 bases to trimming and J lost 7 bases, with 15 bases between them. The CDR3 extends over 14 amino acids. Germline CDR1 MNHEY, CDR2 SVGEGT. Here the CDR3 reads CASSYPQRSGEQYF. For the CDR3, the DNA is TGTGCCAGCAGTTACCCTCAGCGGTCGGGAGAGCAGTACTTC.

As for this clonotype: It is likely a read error, because the conserved phenylalanine at the end of the CDR3 is missing. This chain links TRBV2 with TRBJ2-3; D ambiguous. The V gene's germline CDR1 is SNHLY and CDR2 FYNNEI. CDR3 length equals 16 residues. V gave up 3 bases and J gave up 2 bases, with 15 bases separating them. Here the CDR3 reads CASSESLAFITDTQYV. The CDR3 coding sequence is TGTGCCAGCAGTGAGAGCTTAGCATTTATCACAGATACGCAGTATGTT.

This clonotype was detected many times. This chain joins TRBV28 and TRBJ1-1, with D perhaps TRBD1 (5 bases). V lost 10 bases to trimming and J lost 0 bases, with 12 bases between them. Germline CDR1 MDHEN, CDR2 SYDVKM. The CDR3 has 13 amino acids. This CDR3 reads CATSDRMNTEAFF. CDR3 DNA: TGTGCCACATCCGACAGAATGAACACTGAAGCTTTCTTT.

This clonotype was seen a handful of times. This sequence joins TRBV20-1 and TRBJ2-7; possibly TRBD1 for D (6 bases). Germline V gives CDR1 DFQATT, CDR2 SNEGSKA (reference sequence). V lost 1 base, J lost 2 bases, and 15 bases lay in between. The CDR3 is made up of 15 amino acids. The CDR3 nucleotides are TGCAGTGCTAGAGGTCGGACAGAAATTACCTACGAGCAGTACTTC. This translates into CSARGRTEITYEQYF.

Note on this clonotype: At one end the junction does not follow the germline gene, possibly because of a read error. The chain joins TRBV18 to TRBJ1-1; 7 bases are a match to TRBD1. Looked up from germline, CDR1 is KGHSH and CDR2 is LQKENI. The CDR3 covers 16 residues. CDR3 DNA sequence: TGTGTCAGCTCACCAACAAGACAGGGCGCGAACACTGAAGCTTTCTTT. Amino acid sequence: CVSSPTRQGANTEAFF.

The chain uses TRBV13 and TRBJ2-3, with 9 bases lining up with TRBD1. This CDR3 has 15 amino acids. From germline, CDR1 is PRHDT and CDR2 FYEKMQ (reference sequence). J lost 8 bases, V lost 2 bases, and 8 bases had no gene match. The CDR3 sequence: CASSLKGQGARTQYF. CDR3 DNA sequence: TGTGCCAGCAGCTTAAAGGGACAGGGAGCTCGTACGCAGTATTTT.